The next 3 T cell receptor beta chains were all read from a single sample in a study of control samples from healthy donors and cancer patients. Clones were read by immunoSEQ multiplex PCR, and TCRdb kept only the in-frame ones, dropping some. The table records just over 20,000 clones, roughly 84% of them present only once. Sequenced: PBMCs. Source of these receptors: a man between 60 and 70 years old with colorectal cancer.

The chain is built from TRBV2 and TRBJ1-4; 7 bases are shared with TRBD1. This CDR3 spans 17 amino acids. Germline-derived CDR1 and CDR2 are SNHLY and FYNNEI. With V trimmed by 5 bases and J by 3 bases, 12 bases remained unmatched. CDR3 in DNA: TGTGCCAGCAGTAGTAGACAGGGCCCTTTTTCTAATGAAAAACTGTTTTTT. It yields the protein CASSSRQGPFSNEKLFF.

Comment on this clone: Additional DNA sequences in this sample encode the identical CDR3. This chain links TRBV7-9 with TRBJ1-2, with 8 nucleotides matching TRBD1. The CDR3 extends over 15 amino acids. CDR1 and CDR2 (germline): SEHNR, FQNEAQ (reference sequence). J lost 8 bases, V lost 2 bases, and 10 bases had no gene match. The CDR3 nucleotides read TGTGCCAGCAGCTTAAGTCGACAGGGGCACGGGGGCTACACCTTC. It is translated as CASSLSRQGHGGYTF.

This chain connects TRBV4-3 to TRBJ2-2; tentatively, D is TRBD1 (6 bases). V lost 4 bases to trimming and J lost 0 bases, with 12 bases between them. This CDR3 comprises 16 residues. Germline CDR1 and CDR2: LGHNA and YSLEER. In nucleotides, the CDR3 is TGCGCCAGCAGCCCGGCAAGGACAGCGAACACCGGGGAGCTGTTTTTT. Its translation: CASSPARTANTGELFF.